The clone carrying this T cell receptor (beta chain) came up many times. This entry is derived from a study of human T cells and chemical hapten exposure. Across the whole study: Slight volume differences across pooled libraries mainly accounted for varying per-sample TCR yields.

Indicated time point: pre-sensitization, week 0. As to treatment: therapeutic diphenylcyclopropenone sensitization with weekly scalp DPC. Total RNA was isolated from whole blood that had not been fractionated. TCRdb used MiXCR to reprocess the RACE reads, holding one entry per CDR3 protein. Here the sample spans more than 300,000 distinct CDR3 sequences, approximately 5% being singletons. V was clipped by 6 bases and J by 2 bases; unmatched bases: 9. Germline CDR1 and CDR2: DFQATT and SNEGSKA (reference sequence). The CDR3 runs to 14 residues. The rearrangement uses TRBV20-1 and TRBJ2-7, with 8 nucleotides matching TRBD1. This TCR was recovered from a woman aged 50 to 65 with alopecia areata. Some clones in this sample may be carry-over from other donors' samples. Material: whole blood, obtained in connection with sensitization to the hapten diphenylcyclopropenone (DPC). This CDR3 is CSATRTGRTYEQYF. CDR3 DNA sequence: TGCAGTGCCACTAGGACAGGGAGGACCTACGAGCAGTACTTC.